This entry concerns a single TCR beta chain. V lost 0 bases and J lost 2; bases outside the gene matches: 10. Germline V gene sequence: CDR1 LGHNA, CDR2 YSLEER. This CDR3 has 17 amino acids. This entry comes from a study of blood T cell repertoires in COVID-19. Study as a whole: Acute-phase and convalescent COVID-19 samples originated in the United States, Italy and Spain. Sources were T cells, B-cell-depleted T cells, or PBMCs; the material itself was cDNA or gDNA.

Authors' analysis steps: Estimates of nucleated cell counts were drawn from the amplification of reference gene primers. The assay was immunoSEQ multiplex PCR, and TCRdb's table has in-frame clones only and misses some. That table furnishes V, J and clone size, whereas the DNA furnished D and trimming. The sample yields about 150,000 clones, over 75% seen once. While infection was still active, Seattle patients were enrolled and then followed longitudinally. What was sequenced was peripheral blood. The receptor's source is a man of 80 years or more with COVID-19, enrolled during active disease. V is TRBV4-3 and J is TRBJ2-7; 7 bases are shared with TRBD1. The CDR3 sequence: CASSQDSGAGGAYEQYF. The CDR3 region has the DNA TGCGCCAGCAGCCAAGACTCCGGGGCAGGGGGAGCCTACGAGCAGTACTTC.